The 14 T cell receptor beta chains given below trace back to one sample, sequenced in a study of cytotoxic CD8 clonotypes in ibrutinib-treated CLL. Sequencing used immunoSEQ multiplex PCR; TCRdb keeps in-frame clones, though not all of them. The repertoire holds approximately 190,000 clones, with roughly three quarters as singletons. Material: PBMCs, obtained after 12 months of ibrutinib treatment. The origin of the receptors is a human donor with chronic lymphocytic leukemia.

This clone was picked up one time. The rearrangement joins TRBV6-5 to TRBJ2-7, with 7 bases aligning to TRBD2. CDR3 length: 15 residues. J was trimmed by 1 base and V by 6 bases; bases with no gene match: 9. In germline, CDR1 is MNHEY, CDR2 SVGAGI. The CDR3 loop is CASSQSGMASYEQYF. The CDR3 bases are TGTGCCAGCAGCCAAAGCGGGATGGCTTCCTACGAGCAGTACTTC.

The gene calls are TRBV11-2 and TRBJ2-7; 11 bases map to TRBD2. CDR1 and CDR2 from the germline V gene are SGHAT and FQNNGV. CDR3 length: 14 amino acids. J was trimmed by 4 bases and V by 5 bases; bases with no gene match: 4. The CDR3 spells CASSPLAGGYEQYF. Written as DNA, the CDR3 is TGTGCCAGCAGCCCCCTAGCGGGAGGATACGAGCAGTACTTC.

The chain recombines TRBV7-9 with TRBJ2-3, with D tentatively TRBD2 (6 bases). This CDR3 contains 14 residues. Germline CDR1 SEHNR, CDR2 FQNEAQ (reference sequence). Trimming shortened V by 4 bases and J by 2 bases, and 10 bases separated the two germline ends. CDR3 protein: CASSYSGYTDTQYF. CDR3 in DNA: TGTGCCAGCAGCTATAGCGGCTACACAGATACGCAGTATTTT.

DNA for the CDR3: TGTGCCAGCAGACCGACAGGGTTGCTTAATGAGCAGTTCTTC. It codes for CASRPTGLLNEQFF. V and J are TRBV6-1 and TRBJ2-1, with 7 bases identical to TRBD1. Germline CDR1 MNHNS, CDR2 SASEGT. This CDR3 is 14 amino acids long. With V trimmed by 6 bases and J by 7 bases, 9 bases remained unmatched.

This clone has ten or more counts. The rearrangement joins TRBV2 to TRBJ1-1; D not certain. Trimming stripped 3 bases from V and 1 base from J, with 9 bases between. The CDR3 is made up of 14 amino acids. Germline V gives CDR1 SNHLY, CDR2 FYNNEI. This CDR3 reads CASSDGTANTEAFF. The CDR3 nucleotides are TGTGCCAGCAGTGACGGAACAGCGAACACTGAAGCTTTCTTT.

In this sample, this clone turned up many times. The chain carries TRBV5-6 and TRBJ2-5; 8 bases are shared with TRBD2. The CDR3 consists of 14 residues. The junction had 4 bases not matched to a gene; V was cut back by 2 bases and J by 4 bases. The germline gives CDR1 SGHDT, CDR2 YYEEEE. DNA of the CDR3: TGTGCCAGCAGCTTTTGGACTAGCCCAGAGACCCAGTACTTC. Translation gives CASSFWTSPETQYF.

This chain joins TRBV7-9 and TRBJ2-1; TRBD2 matches at 7 bases. There are 15 residues in the CDR3. J gave up 4 bases and V 5 bases, and 8 bases lay outside the gene matches. From germline, CDR1 is SEHNR and CDR2 FQNEAQ (reference sequence). The CDR3 sequence: CASSQGLAVYNEQFF. CDR3 DNA: TGTGCCAGCAGCCAGGGTCTAGCGGTTTACAATGAGCAGTTCTTC.

V and J are TRBV5-1 and TRBJ2-7, with 9 bases identical to TRBD1. Trimming at V came to 3 bases and at J to 5 bases, leaving 12 bases not matched to a gene. The CDR3 consists of 16 residues. The germline V gene encodes CDR1 SGHRS and CDR2 YFSETQ. Here the CDR3 reads CASSWDRDRVGHEQYF. The CDR3 DNA reads as TGCGCCAGCAGCTGGGACCGGGACAGGGTAGGGCACGAGCAGTACTTC.

The rearrangement joins TRBV15 to TRBJ2-5; TRBD2 agrees at 13 bases. CDR1 is LNHNV and CDR2 is YYDKDF in the germline V gene (reference sequence). J gave up 3 bases and V 8 bases, and 9 bases lay outside the gene matches. CDR3 length: 16 residues. The CDR3 DNA is TGTGCCACCCTACCAAGAACTAGCGGGGGGGAAGAGACCCAGTACTTC. This translates into CATLPRTSGGEETQYF.

The rearrangement joins TRBV7-8 to TRBJ2-5; TRBD2 matches at 9 bases. V was pared by 4 bases and J by 4 bases, with 7 bases of the junction left unmatched. CDR1 and CDR2 from the germline V gene are SGHVS and FQNEAQ. There are 15 residues in the CDR3. The CDR3 DNA follows: TGTGCCAGCAGCTCCACACCAGCGGGGGGAGAGACCCAGTACTTC. Amino acids: CASSSTPAGGETQYF.

This clone was counted between two and nine times. The V call is TRBV6-1, the J call TRBJ2-3; perhaps D is TRBD1 or TRBD2 (5 bases each). V was cut by 8 bases and J by 5 bases, with 14 bases left in between. Germline V CDR1 and CDR2: MNHNS, SASEGT. CDR3 length equals 13 residues. The CDR3 nucleotides read TGTGCCAGCGGCGTTGGGGACCAAGATACGCAGTATTTT. Its protein is CASGVGDQDTQYF.

The chain is built from TRBV5-5 and TRBJ1-2; 9 bases align to TRBD1. The J segment lost 8 bases and the V segment lost 0 bases, leaving 11 bases of the junction unmatched. The CDR3 contains 16 residues. The germline gives CDR1 SGHKS, CDR2 YYEKEE (reference sequence). The CDR3: CASSLAGTGSFWGYTF. The CDR3 bases are TGTGCCAGCAGCTTGGCGGGGACAGGGAGCTTCTGGGGCTACACCTTC.

The V gene is TRBV5-1, the J gene TRBJ2-3; D perhaps matches TRBD1 (6 bases). In germline, CDR1 is SGHRS, CDR2 YFSETQ. V gave up 3 bases and J gave up 5 bases, with 13 bases separating them. The CDR3 sequence is 14 residues long. As DNA, the CDR3 is TGCGCCAGCAGCTCCGGAACAGGGAAAGATACGCAGTATTTT. Its translation is CASSSGTGKDTQYF.

The chain couples TRBV6-1 to TRBJ1-4; no clear D gene. Germline CDR1 and CDR2: MNHNS and SASEGT. This CDR3 has 15 amino acids. V was clipped by 0 bases and J by 7 bases, with 12 bases between them. DNA for the CDR3: TGTGCCAGCAGTGAAGCGGCAGGTTCGAGTGAAAAACTGTTTTTT. It codes for CASSEAAGSSEKLFF.